The 21 T cell receptor beta chains below come from one sample, sequenced in a study of T cells expressing NK-cell markers. One entry per CDR3 protein, without DNA, is what TCRdb gives after re-calling the 5' RACE reads. The table counts 300,000 to 500,000 distinct CDR3 sequences; about 11% lies in the top ten. Material for sequencing was blood T cells: a sorted CD56 or NKG2C T cell subset, CD4+ or CD8+ T cells, or bulk PBMC T cells (not recorded which). The source of these receptors is a woman in her forties or fifties in good health.

J is TRBJ2-3 and V is TRBV12-3 or TRBV12-4. This CDR3 has 13 residues. CDR3: CASSLAGVDTQYF.

The chain uses TRBV9 and TRBJ2-1; TCRdb's D gene call, TRBD2, goes unchecked for lack of DNA. CDR1 and CDR2 from the germline V gene are SGDLS and YYNGEE. The CDR3 runs 20 residues. The chain's CDR3 is CASSPGRLAGGPSLYNEQFF.

J is TRBJ2-7 and V is TRBV3-1; TCRdb selects TRBD1, and the lack of DNA leaves this call unchecked. Looked up from germline, CDR1 is LGHDT and CDR2 is YNNKEL (reference sequence). The CDR3 runs to 14 residues. The CDR3 is CASSRGTAGNEQYF.

This chain connects TRBV7-6 to TRBJ2-2; checking the TCRdb D call of TRBD2 is not possible without DNA. Germline CDR1 reads SGHVS; CDR2 reads FNYEAQ. The length of the CDR3 is 15 residues. CDR3 loop: CASSLLAGVRGELFF.

The genes are TRBV6-4 and TRBJ1-5. The CDR3 spans 14 residues. Germline CDR1 reads MRHNA; CDR2 reads SNTAGT. The CDR3 spells CASSDFYSNQPQHF.

The chain recombines TRBV5-1 with TRBJ1-2. The CDR3 extends over 14 amino acids. The germline CDR1 and CDR2 sequences are SGHRS and YFSETQ. The CDR3 here is CASSFRQGNYGYTF.

The rearrangement joins TRBV29-1 to TRBJ1-1. Looked up from germline, CDR1 is SQVTM and CDR2 is ANQGSEA. This CDR3 has 12 residues. CDR3 protein: CSAPSLNTEAFF.

V usage is TRBV24-1 and J usage is TRBJ2-5; the D call from TCRdb, TRBD1, cannot be confirmed without DNA. Germline V gene lookup returns CDR1 KGHDR and CDR2 SFDVKD. The CDR3 covers 17 residues. CDR3: CATSDQRTVGEQETQYF.

The chain joins TRBV29-1 to TRBJ2-1; lacking DNA, the TRBD1 call made by TCRdb goes unchecked. This CDR3 is 14 amino acids long. Germline V CDR1 and CDR2: SQVTM, ANQGSEA. CDR3 loop: CSVVTGESVSEQFF.

The chain is built from TRBV30 and TRBJ2-1; with no DNA, the TCRdb D assignment of TRBD1 cannot be verified. Germline V lookup: CDR1 GTSNPN, CDR2 SVGIG (reference sequence). The CDR3 contains 16 residues. The CDR3 loop is CAWNTDRTSSYNEQFF. The whole variable domain, remainder taken from reference TRBV30 and TRBJ2-1, is SQTIHQWPATLVQPVGSPLSLECTVEGTSNPNLYWYRQAAGRGLQLLFYSVGIGQISSEVPQNLSASRPQDRQFILSSKKLLLSDSGFYLCAWNTDRTSSYNEQFFGPGTRLTVL.

The chain recombines TRBV11-2 with TRBJ2-1. There are 15 residues in the CDR3. The germline V gene encodes CDR1 SGHAT and CDR2 FQNNGV. CDR3: CASSFRGSSYNEQFF. The entire variable domain, with the rest obtained from reference TRBV11-2 and TRBJ2-1, is as follows: EAGVAQSPRYKIIEKRQSVAFWCNPISGHATLYWYQQILGQGPKLLIQFQNNGVVDDSQLPKDRFSAERLKGVDSTLKIQPAKLEDSAVYLCASSFRGSSYNEQFFGPGTRLTVL.

The chain is built from TRBV12-3 or TRBV12-4 and TRBJ2-2. The CDR3 is made up of 14 amino acids. CDR3 amino acids: CASSFFTGTGELFF.

V usage is TRBV12-3 or TRBV12-4 and J usage is TRBJ2-2; TCRdb proposes TRBD1, but this gene call is untestable without DNA. CDR3 length: 14 amino acids. The CDR3 here is CASNSLGGGGELFF.

V usage is TRBV29-1 and J usage is TRBJ2-5; the D call from TCRdb, TRBD1, cannot be confirmed without DNA. The CDR3 has 14 amino acids. The germline gives CDR1 SQVTM, CDR2 ANQGSEA. This CDR3 is CSSHKGQGRETQYF.

The genes are TRBV6-6 and TRBJ1-2. The CDR3 sequence is 11 residues long. Per germline, CDR1 MNHNY and CDR2 SVGAGI (reference sequence). Here the CDR3 reads CASKAPDGYTF.

The chain carries TRBV18 and TRBJ2-6; TCRdb's D call of TRBD1 is untestable without DNA. Germline V lookup: CDR1 KGHSH, CDR2 LQKENI. The CDR3 is 17 residues long. The CDR3 loop reads CASSPRDKSGGANVLTF.

The chain is built from TRBV21-1 and TRBJ2-5; TCRdb reports TRBD1, a call that lacks DNA to check it against. TRBV21-1 is designated a pseudogene. The CDR3 totals 15 residues. The CDR3 reads CASRDFGGFQETQYF.

The CDR3 loop reads CASSLRGLRWDTQYF. This chain uses TRBV27 with TRBJ2-3; with no DNA, the TCRdb D assignment of TRBD2 cannot be verified. Germline values: CDR1 MNHEY, CDR2 SMNVEV (reference sequence). CDR3 length: 15 residues.

The chain uses TRBV4-1 and TRBJ2-3; the TRBD2 assignment by TCRdb is unverifiable without DNA. From germline, CDR1 is MGHRA and CDR2 YSYEKL. CDR3 length: 17 residues. The CDR3 here is CASSHLRTSGNVDTQYF.

The gene calls are TRBV7-9 and TRBJ2-3. The germline V gene has CDR1 SEHNR and CDR2 FQNEAQ (reference sequence). This CDR3 has 16 residues. CDR3 region: CASSTRTSTGLTTQYF.

The chain links TRBV11-2 to TRBJ2-2; TCRdb designates TRBD1, a call that cannot be tested without DNA. Per germline, CDR1 SGHAT and CDR2 FQNNGV. The CDR3 loop spans 15 amino acids. CDR3 residues: CASSPGTGGIGELFF.